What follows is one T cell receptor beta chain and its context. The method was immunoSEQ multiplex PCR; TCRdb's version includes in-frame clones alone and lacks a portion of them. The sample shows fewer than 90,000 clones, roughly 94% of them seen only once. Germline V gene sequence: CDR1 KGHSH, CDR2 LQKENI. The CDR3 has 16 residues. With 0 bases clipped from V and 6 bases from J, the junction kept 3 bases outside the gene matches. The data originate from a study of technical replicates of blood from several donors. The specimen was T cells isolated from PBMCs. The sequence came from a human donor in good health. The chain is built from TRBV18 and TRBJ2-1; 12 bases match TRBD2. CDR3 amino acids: CASSPPSSGGGNEQFF. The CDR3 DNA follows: TGTGCCAGCTCACCACCATCTAGCGGGGGGGGCAATGAGCAGTTCTTC.